This paragraph covers one T cell receptor (beta chain) sequence. Its antigen is not identified. This entry is derived from a study of cytomegalovirus exposure and HLA in healthy donors. The PCR was carried out with 60 Vbeta primers and 13 Jbeta primers. Clones were read by immunoSEQ multiplex PCR, and TCRdb kept only the in-frame ones, dropping some. The sample lists fewer than 250,000 clones, less than 85% seen once, with about 0.2% in the top ten. The V and J ends lost 0 bases and 3 bases respectively, with 15 bases between them. Germline-derived CDR1 and CDR2 are SGHAT and FQNNGV. The CDR3 sequence is 16 residues long. Points from the study as a whole: Reportedly, HLA-A and HLA-B alleles of most subjects were accurately predicted from TCR beta. It was only CMV serostatus that was available as immune exposure information.

This receptor was taken from a girl aged 2-9 years in good health and CMV-seronegative. V gene TRBV11-2 combines with J gene TRBJ2-7, with a tentative D call TRBD1 (6 bases). Material: PBMCs. CDR3 protein: CASSLEGGRTIYEQYF. CDR3 DNA: TGTGCCAGCAGCTTAGAAGGGGGACGAACAATCTACGAGCAGTACTTC. Filled out from reference TRBV11-2 and TRBJ2-7, the complete variable domain reads EAGVAQSPRYKIIEKRQSVAFWCNPISGHATLYWYQQILGQGPKLLIQFQNNGVVDDSQLPKDRFSAERLKGVDSTLKIQPAKLEDSAVYLCASSLEGGRTIYEQYFGPGTRLTVT.